This entry describes one T cell receptor beta chain. Its antigen is undetermined. The data were obtained in a study of CD8+ T cells in alopecia areata. Study-level findings and limits: Tofacitinib delivered significant drops in scalp clonality and in expanded CD8+ clones among the top 100. Sequencing of scalp samples also captures resident alphabeta T cells of normal skin.

cDNA serving as the sequencing template came from extracted, reverse transcribed RNA. Using immunoSEQ multiplex PCR, the repertoire was profiled, and TCRdb retains in-frame clones only, with some absent. The sample has roughly 120,000 clones; approximately 55% are singletons. Trimming took 1 base from V and 5 from J; bases not matched to a gene: 3. CDR1 is LGHNA, CDR2 YSLEER, per germline. CDR3 length: 15 residues. The treatment: oral pan-JAK inhibitor, 5-10 mg twice daily. The sequence came from a human donor with alopecia areata. Sequences were derived from CD4+ T cells sorted from blood, sampled at week 24, from a patient treated with tofacitinib. J is TRBJ1-2 and V is TRBV4-3; TRBD1 matches 11 bases. CDR3 protein: CASSQGGQGVYGYTF. CDR3 bases: TGCGCCAGCAGCCAAGGGGGACAGGGGGTTTATGGCTACACCTTC.